This TCR beta chain was sequenced in a study of OX40 agonist ivuxolimab in advanced cancers. The data were produced by immunoSEQ multiplex PCR, yet TCRdb's version contains in-frame clones alone and is incomplete. The sample has approximately 62,000 clones, 70% to 90% seen once. CDR3 length equals 16 residues. The V end was cut by 2 bases, the J end by 4 bases, with 17 bases between. Germline V gene data show CDR1 as SGHNT and CDR2 as YYREEE (reference sequence). The origin of this receptor is an adult with an advanced solid tumor such as melanoma, head and neck, liver or kidney cancer. The chain has TRBV5-4 and TRBJ2-3, with D perhaps given as TRBD1 or TRBD2 (6 bases each). The sample was CD4+ or CD8+ T cells sorted from blood, taken in a trial of the OX40 agonist ivuxolimab. The DNA of the CDR3 is TGTGCCAGCAGCTTAACCCCTCGGGGGCGGCCAGATACGCAGTATTTT. Translating it yields CASSLTPRGRPDTQYF. The entire variable domain, with the rest obtained from reference TRBV5-4 and TRBJ2-3, is as follows: ETGVTQSPTHLIKTRGQQVTLRCSSQSGHNTVSWYQQALGQGPQFIFQYYREEENGRGNFPPRFSGLQFPNYSSELNVNALELDDSALYLCASSLTPRGRPDTQYFGPGTRLTVL.